This T cell receptor beta chain was found in a study of CD8 T cells in Susac syndrome (dated by TCRdb to about 2019). For the wider study: Whether CD8+ T cell activation and differentiation in Susac syndrome was antigen driven was tested using repertoire sequencing. The clonality of the CD8+ T cell repertoire was compared across over 10 healthy donors, roughly 14 Susac syndrome patients and about 16 multiple sclerosis patients. Beyond this particular receptor, the publication reports: The study acknowledged that relatively few individuals were included in the TCR sequencing and HLA analysis.

V loses 4 bases at its end and J loses 8 bases; junction bases beyond the gene matches: 9. Reading from cysteine to phenylalanine, the CDR3 counts 16 amino acids. The only DNA kept is the CDR3, 48 bases in frame from the first base. CDR1 is given as MNHNS and CDR2 as SASEGT, both from the germline V gene. RNA was extracted with the RNeasy kit and roughly 0.45 to 1 ug was reverse transcribed using random hexamers. The immunoSEQ multiplex PCR assay, which covers 54 Vbeta and 13 Jbeta segments, was used to amplify TCR beta CDR3 regions. PCR amplification bias was corrected using a synthetic template baseline for primer optimization and computational correction. The authors' analysis ran thus. Reads were annotated to V, D and J genes according to IMGT and were analyzed with immunoSEQ Analyzer, with only productive sequences retained. Clonality was calculated as one minus the Shannon entropy normalized by log2 of the number of productive unique sequences. For each patient and control, public and private clones were evaluated among the 100 most prevalent clones. A clone was defined as Susac-specific if it was absent from the healthy and MS cohorts, from 1052 published viral clones and from other ImmuneACCESS disease sequences. TCRdb trimmed the raw reads at Q25, called clones with MiXCR and kept productive beta chains. Entries that share a CDR3 protein sequence are merged under the most common genes and DNA. These V and J calls are TCRdb output, not the study's own analysis. Recorded for this sample are 400,000 or so distinct CDR3 sequences; approximately 85% of them occurred a single time. The ten largest clonotypes hold approximately 0.12% of the sample.

Peripheral blood CD8+ and CD4+ T cells from healthy donors, Susac syndrome patients and multiple sclerosis patients were profiled using high-throughput TCR beta sequencing. The multiple sclerosis controls were treatment-naive patients whose relapsing-remitting disease, either stable or active, fulfilled the revised McDonald criteria. CD8+ TEMRA cells were enriched by FACS, while bulk CD8+ and CD4+ T cells were purified by magnetic negative isolation. Blood was collected in EDTA tubes and processed within 24 hours, with PBMCs isolated through density gradient centrifugation. PBMCs destined for TCR sequencing were cryopreserved in liquid nitrogen and later thawed in a 37 °C water bath. The sorted or isolated CD4+, CD8+ and CD8+ TEMRA cells had a purity of 90% or higher. Points on this clonotype: What this receptor recognizes is not known. Base qualities are not at hand, and no much larger clone is one base apart.

The sequence was collected from a human donor with multiple sclerosis. The sample consisted of CD8+ T cells from PBMCs. The receptor chain draws on TRBV6-1 and TRBJ2-2, with 11 junctional bases fitting TRBD2. This receptor carries the CDR3 CASSANPGLAGGELFF. In nucleotides, the sequence is TGTGCCAGCAGTGCCAACCCCGGACTAGCGGGTGGGGAGCTGTTTTTT.